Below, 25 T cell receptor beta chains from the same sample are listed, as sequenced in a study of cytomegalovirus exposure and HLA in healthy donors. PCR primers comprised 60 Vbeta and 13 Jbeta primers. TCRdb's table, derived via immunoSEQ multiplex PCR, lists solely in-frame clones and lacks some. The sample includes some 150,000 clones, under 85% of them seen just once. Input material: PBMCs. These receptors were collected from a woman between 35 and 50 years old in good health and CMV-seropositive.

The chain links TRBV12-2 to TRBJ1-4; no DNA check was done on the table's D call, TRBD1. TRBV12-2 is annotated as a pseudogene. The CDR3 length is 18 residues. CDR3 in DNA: TGTGCAAGTCGCTTAGCGTGGACAGGGGGGTCGACTAATGAAAAACTGTTTTTT. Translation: CASRLAWTGGSTNEKLFF.

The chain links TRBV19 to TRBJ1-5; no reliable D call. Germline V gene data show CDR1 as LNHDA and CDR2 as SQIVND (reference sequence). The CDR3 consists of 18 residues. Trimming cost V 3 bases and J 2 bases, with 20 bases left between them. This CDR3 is CASSISGRAPKGNQPQHF. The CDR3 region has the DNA TGTGCCAGTAGTATCTCGGGGAGGGCCCCAAAGGGCAATCAGCCCCAGCATTTT.

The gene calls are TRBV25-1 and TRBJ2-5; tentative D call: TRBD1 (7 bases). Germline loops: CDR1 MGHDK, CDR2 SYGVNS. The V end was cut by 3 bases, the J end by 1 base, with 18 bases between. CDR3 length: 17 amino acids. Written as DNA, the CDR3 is TGTGCCAGCAGTGATACGCTCGCAGGGGGGACCCAAGAGACCCAGTACTTC. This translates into CASSDTLAGGTQETQYF. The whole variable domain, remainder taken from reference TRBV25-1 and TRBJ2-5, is EADIYQTPRYLVIGTGKKITLECSQTMGHDKMYWYQQDPGMELHLIHYSYGVNSTEKGDLSSESTVSRIRTEHFPLTLESARPSHTSQYLCASSDTLAGGTQETQYFGPGTRLLVL.

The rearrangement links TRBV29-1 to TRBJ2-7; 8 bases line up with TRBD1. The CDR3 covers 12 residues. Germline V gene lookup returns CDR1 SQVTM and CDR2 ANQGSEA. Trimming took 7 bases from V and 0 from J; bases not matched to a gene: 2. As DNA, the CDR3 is TGCAGCGCTGGGACAGGCTCCTACGAGCAGTACTTC. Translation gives CSAGTGSYEQYF.

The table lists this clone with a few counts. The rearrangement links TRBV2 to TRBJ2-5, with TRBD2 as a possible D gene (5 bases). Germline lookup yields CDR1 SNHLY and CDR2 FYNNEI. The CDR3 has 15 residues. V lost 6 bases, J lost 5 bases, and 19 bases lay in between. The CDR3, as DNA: TGTGCCAGCAGCCGACTCGGGGTTGGAGCGGAGACCCAGTACTTC. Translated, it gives CASSRLGVGAETQYF.

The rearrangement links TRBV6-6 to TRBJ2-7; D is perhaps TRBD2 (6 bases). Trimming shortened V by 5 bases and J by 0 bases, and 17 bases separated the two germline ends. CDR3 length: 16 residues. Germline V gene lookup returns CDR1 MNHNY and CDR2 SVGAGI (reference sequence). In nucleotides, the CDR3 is TGTGCCAGCAGTCCCGAAGGGACTTTCAGCTCCTACGAGCAGTACTTC. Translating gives CASSPEGTFSSYEQYF.

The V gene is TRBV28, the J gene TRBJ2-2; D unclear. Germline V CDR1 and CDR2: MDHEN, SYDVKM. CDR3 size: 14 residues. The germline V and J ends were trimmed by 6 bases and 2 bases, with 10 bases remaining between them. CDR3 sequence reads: CASRTQINTGELFF. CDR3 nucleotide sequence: TGTGCCAGCAGGACTCAGATAAACACCGGGGAGCTGTTTTTT.

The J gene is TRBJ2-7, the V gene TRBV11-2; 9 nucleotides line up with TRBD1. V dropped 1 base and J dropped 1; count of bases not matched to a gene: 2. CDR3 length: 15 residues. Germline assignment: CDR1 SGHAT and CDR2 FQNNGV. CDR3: CASSLGDRESYEQYF. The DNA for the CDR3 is TGTGCCAGCAGCTTAGGGGACAGGGAATCCTACGAGCAGTACTTC.

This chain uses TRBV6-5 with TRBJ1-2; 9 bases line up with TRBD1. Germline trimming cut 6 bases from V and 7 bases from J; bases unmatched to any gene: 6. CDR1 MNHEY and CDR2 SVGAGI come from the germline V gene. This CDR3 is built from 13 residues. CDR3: CASRRGQGGGYTF. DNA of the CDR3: TGTGCCAGCAGGCGGGGACAGGGTGGTGGCTACACCTTC.

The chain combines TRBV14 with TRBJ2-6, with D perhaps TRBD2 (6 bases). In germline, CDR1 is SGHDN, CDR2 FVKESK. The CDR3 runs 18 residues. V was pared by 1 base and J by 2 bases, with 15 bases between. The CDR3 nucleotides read TGTGCCAGCAGCCAAGTCGCGGGATGGGGAACTGGGGCCAACGTCCTGACTTTC. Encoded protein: CASSQVAGWGTGANVLTF.

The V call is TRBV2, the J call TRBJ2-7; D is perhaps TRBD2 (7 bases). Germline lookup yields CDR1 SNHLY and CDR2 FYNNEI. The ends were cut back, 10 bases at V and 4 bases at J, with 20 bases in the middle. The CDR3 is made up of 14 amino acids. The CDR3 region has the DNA TGTGCCACACGTGGGGGGGCTGGGGGTTACGAGCAGTACTTC. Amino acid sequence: CATRGGAGGYEQYF.

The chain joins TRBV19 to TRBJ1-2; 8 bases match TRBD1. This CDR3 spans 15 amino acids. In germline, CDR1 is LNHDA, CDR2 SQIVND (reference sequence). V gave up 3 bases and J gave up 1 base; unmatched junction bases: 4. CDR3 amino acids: CASSMTGVGNYGYTF. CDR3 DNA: TGTGCCAGTAGTATGACAGGGGTCGGTAACTATGGCTACACCTTC.

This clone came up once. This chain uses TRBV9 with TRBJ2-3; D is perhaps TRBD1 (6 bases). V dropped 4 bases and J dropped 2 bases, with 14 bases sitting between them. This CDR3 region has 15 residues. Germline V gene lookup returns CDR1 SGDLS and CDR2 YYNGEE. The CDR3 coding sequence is TGTGCCAGCAGCCCAAGGACAGTAAACACAGATACGCAGTATTTT. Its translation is CASSPRTVNTDTQYF.

The CDR3 DNA reads TGTGCCAGCAGGGCGGGACAGGGGTCTCATACGCAGTATTTT. Translating it yields CASRAGQGSHTQYF. This sequence joins TRBV2 and TRBJ2-3; the match to TRBD1 covers 10 bases. V lost 6 bases and J lost 7; bases outside the gene matches: 7. Per the germline V gene, CDR1 is SNHLY and CDR2 is FYNNEI. This CDR3 has 14 amino acids.

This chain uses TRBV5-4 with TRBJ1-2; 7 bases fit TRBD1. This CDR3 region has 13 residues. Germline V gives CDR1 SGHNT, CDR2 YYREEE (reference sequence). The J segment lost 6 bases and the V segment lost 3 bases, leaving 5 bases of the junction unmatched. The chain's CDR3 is CASSSGQRDGYTF. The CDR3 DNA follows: TGTGCCAGCAGCTCGGGACAGAGAGATGGCTACACCTTC. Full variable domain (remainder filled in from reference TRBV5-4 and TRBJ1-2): ETGVTQSPTHLIKTRGQQVTLRCSSQSGHNTVSWYQQALGQGPQFIFQYYREEENGRGNFPPRFSGLQFPNYSSELNVNALELDDSALYLCASSSGQRDGYTFGSGTRLTVV.

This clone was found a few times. The CDR3 here is CASSVGGVDEQFF. CDR3 nucleotides: TGTGCCAGCTCCGTAGGGGGGGTCGATGAGCAGTTCTTC. The rearrangement joins TRBV18 to TRBJ2-1; the D gene is possibly TRBD2 (7 bases). The CDR3 runs to 13 residues. Deletions cut 6 bases from V and 8 bases from J, with 14 bases between. From germline, CDR1 is KGHSH and CDR2 LQKENI.

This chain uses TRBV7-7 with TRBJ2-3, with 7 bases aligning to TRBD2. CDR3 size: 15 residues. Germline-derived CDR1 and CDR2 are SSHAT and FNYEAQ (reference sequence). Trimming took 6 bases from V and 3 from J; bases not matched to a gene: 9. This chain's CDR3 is CASSDGLVETDTQYF. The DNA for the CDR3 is TGTGCCAGCAGTGACGGACTAGTGGAAACAGATACGCAGTATTTT.

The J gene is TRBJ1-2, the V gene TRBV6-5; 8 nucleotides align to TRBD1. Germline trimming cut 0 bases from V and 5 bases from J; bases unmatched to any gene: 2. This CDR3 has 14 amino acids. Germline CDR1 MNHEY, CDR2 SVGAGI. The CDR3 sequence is CASSYSQGAYGYTF. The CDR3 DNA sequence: TGTGCCAGCAGTTACTCGCAGGGGGCTTATGGCTACACCTTC.

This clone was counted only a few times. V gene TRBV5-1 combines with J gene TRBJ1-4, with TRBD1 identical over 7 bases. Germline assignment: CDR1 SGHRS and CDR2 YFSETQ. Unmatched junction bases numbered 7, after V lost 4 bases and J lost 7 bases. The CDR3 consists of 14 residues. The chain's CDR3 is CASSQTGPGEKLFF. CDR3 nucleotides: TGCGCCAGCAGCCAGACAGGGCCTGGTGAAAAACTGTTTTTT.

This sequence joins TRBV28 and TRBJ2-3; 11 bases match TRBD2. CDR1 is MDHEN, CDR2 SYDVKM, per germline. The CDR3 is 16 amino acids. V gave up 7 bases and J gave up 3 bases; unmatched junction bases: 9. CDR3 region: CASTSIAGGLTDTQYF. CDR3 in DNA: TGTGCCAGCACCTCAATAGCGGGGGGGCTTACAGATACGCAGTATTTT.

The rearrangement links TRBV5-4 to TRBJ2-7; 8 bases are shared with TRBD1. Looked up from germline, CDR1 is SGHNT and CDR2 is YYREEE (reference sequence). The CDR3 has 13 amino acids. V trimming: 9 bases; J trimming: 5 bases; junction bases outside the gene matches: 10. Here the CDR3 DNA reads TGTGCCACCCATAGACAGGGGAGCCACGAGCAGTACTTC. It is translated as CATHRQGSHEQYF.

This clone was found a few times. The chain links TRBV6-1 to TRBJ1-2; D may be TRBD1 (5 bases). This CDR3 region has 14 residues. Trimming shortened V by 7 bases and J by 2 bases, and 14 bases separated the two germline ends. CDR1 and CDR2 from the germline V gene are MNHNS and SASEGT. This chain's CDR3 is CASIERAGNYGYTF. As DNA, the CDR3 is TGTGCCAGCATCGAGCGGGCAGGGAACTATGGCTACACCTTC.

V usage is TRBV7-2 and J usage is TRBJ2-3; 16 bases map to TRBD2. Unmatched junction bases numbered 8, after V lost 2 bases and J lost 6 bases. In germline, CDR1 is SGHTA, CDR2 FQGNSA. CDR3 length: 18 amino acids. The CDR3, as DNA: TGTGCCAGCAGCTTATGGGGACTAGCGGGGGGGCCAAGGGATACGCAGTATTTT. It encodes CASSLWGLAGGPRDTQYF.

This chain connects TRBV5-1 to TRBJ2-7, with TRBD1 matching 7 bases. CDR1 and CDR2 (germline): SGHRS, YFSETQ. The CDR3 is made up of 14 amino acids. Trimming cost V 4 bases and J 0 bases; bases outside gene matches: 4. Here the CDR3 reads CASSRWDSSYEQYF. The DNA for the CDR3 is TGCGCCAGCAGCCGGTGGGACAGCTCCTACGAGCAGTACTTC. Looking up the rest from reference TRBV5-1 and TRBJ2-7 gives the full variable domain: KAGVTQTPRYLIKTRGQQVTLSCSPISGHRSVSWYQQTPGQGLQFLFEYFSETQRNKGNFPGRFSGRQFSNSRSEMNVSTLELGDSALYLCASSRWDSSYEQYFGPGTRLTVT.

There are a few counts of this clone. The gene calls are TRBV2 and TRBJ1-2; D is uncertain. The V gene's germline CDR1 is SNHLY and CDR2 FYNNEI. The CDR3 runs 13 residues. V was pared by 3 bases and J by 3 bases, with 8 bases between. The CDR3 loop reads CASSEEGYYGYTF. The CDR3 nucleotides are TGTGCCAGCAGTGAGGAGGGCTACTATGGCTACACCTTC.